The 3 T cell receptor beta chains below all came from one sample that was sequenced in a study of cytomegalovirus exposure and HLA in healthy donors. Both 60 Vbeta primers and 13 Jbeta primers went into the PCR. Sequenced by immunoSEQ multiplex PCR; TCRdb stores in-frame clones only, minus some. The sample includes fewer than 140,000 clones, approximately 79% of them seen just once. The sample comprised PBMCs. All receptors derive from a man aged 60-69 years in good health and CMV-seronegative.

V usage is TRBV18 and J usage is TRBJ1-2; possible D gene TRBD1, 6 bases. Germline V gene data show CDR1 as KGHSH and CDR2 as LQKENI. Trimming stripped 5 bases from V and 2 bases from J, with 9 bases between. The CDR3 has 13 residues. The CDR3 loop is CASSADRNYGYTF. Here the CDR3 DNA reads TGTGCCAGCTCAGCAGACAGGAACTATGGCTACACCTTC.

V gene TRBV27 combines with J gene TRBJ2-1, with a weak D call TRBD1 (6 bases). The CDR3 is 15 amino acids. From germline, CDR1 is MNHEY and CDR2 SMNVEV (reference sequence). Trimming pared 7 bases from V and 2 bases from J, leaving 15 bases between. The CDR3 loop is CASTFARGAYNEQFF. The CDR3 DNA follows: TGTGCCAGCACCTTTGCCAGGGGAGCCTACAATGAGCAGTTCTTC.

J is TRBJ1-2 and V is TRBV19; perhaps TRBD1 as D (6 bases). Germline loops: CDR1 LNHDA, CDR2 SQIVND (reference sequence). Trimming stripped 6 bases from V and 4 bases from J, with 18 bases between. The CDR3 runs to 15 residues. The CDR3 coding sequence is TGTGCCAGTAGATCCCCTAGGGACACCTTCTATGGCTACACCTTC. It yields the protein CASRSPRDTFYGYTF.